This is a list of T cell receptor beta chains from one sample in a study of T-cell reconstitution after alpha-beta-depleted transplantation in children. One entry per CDR3 protein, called by TCRdb with MiXCR from the PCR reads. In the table there are 150,000 to 200,000 distinct CDR3 sequences, 6% to 7% of which are singletons. Sequenced here: PBMCs from the stem cell graft donor, sampled from the stem cell graft. Receptors originate from a human donor who donated a stem cell graft to a child with Wiskott-Aldrich syndrome. The CDR3 runs from the conserved cysteine through the conserved F or W. Each record gives: J gene, clone size, V gene, D gene, CDR3 DNA, CDR3 protein. The D gene is left open where the match is weak. Some rows have no size entry. The others give once, few or many, or a class for an expanded clone.

>TRBJ1-5|many|TRBV20-1|NA
TGCAGTGCTAGAGATTTTCCAGGGTTGCGTCAGCCCCAGCATTTT
CSARDFPGLRQPQHF
>TRBJ1-6|few|TRBV30|NA
TGTGCCTGGCGATGGGGCGTAAGCGGACTGAGCTATAATTCACCCCTCCACTTT
CAWRWGVSGLSYNSPLHF
>TRBJ1-1|many|TRBV5-5|TRBD1
TGTGCCAGCAGCCGCGTCACAGGGGGGACTGAAGCTTTCTTT
CASSRVTGGTEAFF
>TRBJ2-5|few|TRBV18|NA
TGTGCCAGCTCACCTGTCGGCCCTAGCGAGACCCAGTACTTC
CASSPVGPSETQYF
>TRBJ2-7|many|TRBV20-1|NA
TGCAGTGCTAGAGATCAGGAGGCACCCTACGAGCAGTACTTC
CSARDQEAPYEQYF
>TRBJ2-6|many|TRBV6-2/TRBV6-3|NA
TGTGCCAGCAGTGGGACCCTCTCTGGGGCCAACGTCCTGACTTTC
CASSGTLSGANVLTF
>TRBJ2-3|few|TRBV5-1|TRBD1
TGCGCCAGCAGCACGCAAACAGGGGCCGGAGATACGCAGTATTTT
CASSTQTGAGDTQYF
>TRBJ2-5|few|TRBV24-1|TRBD2
TGTGCCACCCAGCTAGCGGGAGAAGAGACCCAGTACTTC
CATQLAGEETQYF
>TRBJ2-2|few|TRBV7-2|TRBD2
TGTGCCAGCAGCTTAGACGGGCTAGCGGGAGGGGAGCTGTTTTTT
CASSLDGLAGGELFF
>TRBJ1-2|many|TRBV30|TRBD1
TGTGCCTGGAGTACGAGACAGGGGAATGGCTACACCTTC
CAWSTRQGNGYTF
>TRBJ2-7|many|TRBV7-9|TRBD1
TGTGCCAGCAGCTTACGGGACAGGGCGCCTTACGAGCAGTACTTC
CASSLRDRAPYEQYF
>TRBJ2-7|few|TRBV5-1|NA
TGCGCCAGCAGCTTGGGTTTGGGGGCCTACGAGCAGTACTTC
CASSLGLGAYEQYF
>TRBJ2-3|NA|TRBV2|NA
TGTGCCAGCAGGTCCCATACTTTT
CASRSHTF
>TRBJ1-2|many|TRBV24-1|TRBD1
TGTGCCACCAGTCACCGGACAGGGGATGGCTACACCTTC
CATSHRTGDGYTF
>TRBJ2-7|many|TRBV4-1|NA
TGCGCCAGCAGCCTAATGACTGAAGCCTACGAGCAGTACTTC
CASSLMTEAYEQYF
>TRBJ1-2|many|TRBV12-3/TRBV12-4|NA
TGTGCCAGCAGGGCGGGAGATTTACAGGGAGATGGCTACACCTTC
CASRAGDLQGDGYTF
>TRBJ1-5|many|TRBV12-3/TRBV12-4|NA
TGTGCCAGCAGTTTATCTACCTCCCCCAATCAGCCCCAGCATTTT
CASSLSTSPNQPQHF
>TRBJ1-4|many|TRBV6-5|NA
TGTGCCAGCAGTTACGGGCGCGGGAGAGCAAAACTGTTTTTT
CASSYGRGRAKLFF
>TRBJ2-7|many|TRBV19|NA
TGTGCCAGTAGTATAGGGGGACATCCTTACGAGCAGTACTTC
CASSIGGHPYEQYF
>TRBJ2-3|many|TRBV10-3|NA
TGTGCCATCAGTGAGAAGAAAGGGGGTACGCAGTATTTT
CAISEKKGGTQYF
>TRBJ2-3|many|TRBV12-3/TRBV12-4|NA
TGTGCCAGCGACATCAAGCGGGCCCGGACAGATACGCAGTATTTT
CASDIKRARTDTQYF
>TRBJ2-5|few|TRBV30|TRBD2
TGTGCCTGGCGCCGCGGTAGCGGGGATTCGGGTATCGGGGAGACCCAGTACTTC
CAWRRGSGDSGIGETQYF
>TRBJ2-3|many|TRBV20-1|TRBD2
TGCAGTGCTTGGACTAGCGTCGGCACAGATACGCAGTATTTT
CSAWTSVGTDTQYF
>TRBJ2-1|many|TRBV7-2|TRBD2
TGTGCCAGCAGCTTAGTAGCGGGGGGGCCCAATGAGCAGTTCTTC
CASSLVAGGPNEQFF
>TRBJ2-1|NA|TRBV3-1|TRBD2
TGTGCCAGCAGCCAGGTAGCGGGAGGGGGGTATGAGCAGTTCTTC
CASSQVAGGGYEQFF
>TRBJ2-3|many|TRBV20-1|NA
TGCAGTGCTAGAGATTCAGGGAAGGGCACAGATACGCAGTATTTT
CSARDSGKGTDTQYF
>TRBJ2-1|few|TRBV11-2|NA
TGTGCCAGCAGCTCTATAACTGCCTACGGGGAGCAGTTCTTC
CASSSITAYGEQFF
>TRBJ2-3|NA|TRBV30|NA
TGTGCCTGGAGTGTAAGGGGTAGAGATACGCAGTATTTT
CAWSVRGRDTQYF
>TRBJ2-2|many|TRBV12-3/TRBV12-4|NA
TGTGCCAGCAGTTTTGTACCGAACACCGGGGAGCTGTTTTTT
CASSFVPNTGELFF
>TRBJ2-7|few|TRBV4-2|TRBD2
TGTGCCAGCAGCCACTTAAGTAGCGGGGGGGACTACGAGCAGTACTTC
CASSHLSSGGDYEQYF
>TRBJ2-6|few|TRBV7-9|TRBD2
TGTGCCAGCAGCCGTGCCCCCGGGGAGGGTAGGGCCAACGTCCTGACTTTC
CASSRAPGEGRANVLTF
>TRBJ1-5|many|TRBV2|TRBD1
TGTGCCAGCAGTGCCGACAGGGGAGGTCAGCCCCAGCATTTT
CASSADRGGQPQHF
>TRBJ2-1|many|TRBV7-2|NA
TGTGCCAGCAGCCCCACGACGAGCTCCTACAATGAGCAGTTCTTC
CASSPTTSSYNEQFF
>TRBJ1-1|many|TRBV10-3|NA
TGTGCCATCAGTATGAACGGAAACACTGAAGCTTTCTTT
CAISMNGNTEAFF
>TRBJ2-1|many|TRBV24-1|TRBD2
TGTGCCACCAGTGATCTCCGCGGACTAGCGGGAGGGAGTGAGCAGTTCTTC
CATSDLRGLAGGSEQFF
>TRBJ2-7|many|TRBV5-1|NA
TGCGCCAGCAGCTTGAGGCAGATTTCGCGGGAGCAGTACTTC
CASSLRQISREQYF
>TRBJ2-5|many|TRBV6-2/TRBV6-3|NA
TGTGCCAGCAGTTACGGAGGCAAGACCCAGTACTTC
CASSYGGKTQYF
>TRBJ2-1|many|TRBV20-1|NA
TGCAGTGCTAGTCCCGGGATCAATGAGCAGTTCTTC
CSASPGINEQFF
>TRBJ1-2|many|TRBV5-6|NA
TGTGCCAGCAGCTTCGACAGTATCATTTCCGGGAACTATGGCTACACCTTC
CASSFDSIISGNYGYTF
>TRBJ1-2|many|TRBV12-3/TRBV12-4|NA
TGTGCCAGCAGTGCAGCCACCTCTAACTATGGCTACACCTTC
CASSAATSNYGYTF
>TRBJ2-7|NA|TRBV9|NA
TGTGCCAGCAGCGGGGGCCCGGCAGGGACGGGGGCCTACGAGCAGTACTTC
CASSGGPAGTGAYEQYF
>TRBJ2-3|NA|TRBV5-1|NA
TGCGCCAGCAGCCGAGAACAGAGCACAGATACGCAGTATTTT
CASSREQSTDTQYF
>TRBJ1-6|NA|TRBV12-3/TRBV12-4|NA
TGTGCCAGCAGTTCGGGACATAGCTCCTATAATTCACCCCTCCACTTT
CASSSGHSSYNSPLHF
>TRBJ1-1|NA|TRBV20-1|NA
TGCAGTGCTAGTCGACAAAACACTGAAGCTTTCTTT
CSASRQNTEAFF
>TRBJ2-7|many|TRBV29-1|NA
TGCAGCGTTACCATCAACGCGGACGGAACCTCCTACGAGCAGTACTTC
CSVTINADGTSYEQYF
>TRBJ2-7|many|TRBV5-1|TRBD2
TGCGCCAGCAGCTTGGAACTAGCGGGCTACGAGCAGTACTTC
CASSLELAGYEQYF
>TRBJ2-7|many|TRBV28|NA
TGTGCCAGCAGTTACTCGGGGGCGTCGAACTACGAGCAGTACTTC
CASSYSGASNYEQYF
>TRBJ2-5|many|TRBV20-1|NA
TGCAGTGCTAGTATAGTATCCCAAGAGACCCAGTACTTC
CSASIVSQETQYF
>TRBJ2-1|many|TRBV12-3/TRBV12-4|NA
TGTGCCAGCGCGAAATACAATGAGCAGTTCTTC
CASAKYNEQFF
>TRBJ2-5|many|TRBV12-3/TRBV12-4|NA
TGTGCCAGCAGCAGGAGGGGGAGGGAATGGACCCAGTACTTC
CASSRRGREWTQYF
>TRBJ2-3|many|TRBV5-1|NA
TGCGCCAGCAGCTTGGCCCCCGGGTCAGATACGCAGTATTTT
CASSLAPGSDTQYF
>TRBJ1-1|many|TRBV15|NA
TGTGCCACCAGCAACAGGGAGAGCACTGAAGCTTTCTTT
CATSNRESTEAFF
>TRBJ1-2|many|TRBV7-2|NA
TGTGCCAGCAGCTTCAATAAGAGGGGCTACACCTTC
CASSFNKRGYTF
>TRBJ1-2|NA|TRBV28|TRBD1
TGTGCCAGCAGTCCGACAGGGGTTGGTGGAGGCTACACCTTC
CASSPTGVGGGYTF